A single TCR beta chain is shown here with its context. Its antigen is not identified. This record comes from a study of cytomegalovirus exposure and HLA in healthy donors. Whole-study context: Prior work identified under 130 million unique TCR beta sequences in approximately 200 million T cells. Study findings and constraints: In a later analysis, TCR beta V- and J-gene trimming showed a link to a missense DCLRE1C variant. Earlier results showed most TCR beta V segments being productive about 87% or about 30% of the time.

Per the germline V gene, CDR1 is LNHDA and CDR2 is SQIVND (reference sequence). Trimming took off 3 bases at V and 2 bases at J, with 11 bases between the two ends. The CDR3 has 14 amino acids. The PCR employed 60 Vbeta primers together with 13 Jbeta primers. Here immunoSEQ multiplex PCR was the method, and the copy in TCRdb shows in-frame clones only, minus some. The sample totals approximately 79,000 clones; its top ten clones hold about 4.9%. The sequence was collected from a man in his forties in good health and CMV-seronegative. V and J are TRBV19 and TRBJ2-7, with TRBD2 as a possible D gene (6 bases). Sequences were obtained from PBMCs. The CDR3 sequence is CASSMDGGPYEQYF. CDR3 nucleotide sequence: TGTGCCAGTAGTATGGACGGGGGACCCTACGAGCAGTACTTC.